These 8 T cell receptor beta chains were all obtained from the same sample, sequenced in a study of blood T cell repertoires in COVID-19 (TCRdb year 2020). Library preparation employed the immunoSEQ multiplex PCR assay. The clones in this table, taken by TCRdb from immuneACCESS, are in-frame only. Not every clone is retained; where verified, under half of the shortfall comes from an unresolved V gene, and the cause of the rest is unknown. This sample has tens of thousands of clones in its table, and about 85% of those were observed once. The top ten constitute 20% to 25% of the sample. Sequenced: peripheral blood. The receptors were gathered from a human donor in a cohort sampled during active COVID-19.

The V call is TRBV7-2, the J call TRBJ2-7; 8 bases align to TRBD1. This CDR3 has 16 amino acids. CDR1 SGHTA and CDR2 FQGNSA come from the germline V gene. The trim removed 1 base at V and 4 bases at J, leaving 9 bases unmatched. CDR3 loop: CASSLVVQGARYEQYF. The CDR3 DNA reads TGTGCCAGCAGCTTAGTCGTGCAGGGGGCGCGATACGAGCAGTACTTC.

This chain links TRBV5-1 with TRBJ1-2; D is unresolved. V lost 5 bases to trimming and J lost 6 bases, with 14 bases between them. The CDR3 has 13 residues. From germline, CDR1 is SGHRS and CDR2 YFSETQ. In nucleotides, the CDR3 is TGCGCCAGCAGTCTCCCGGGTACCGATGGCTACACCTTC. It yields the protein CASSLPGTDGYTF. The entire variable domain, with the rest obtained from reference TRBV5-1 and TRBJ1-2, is as follows: KAGVTQTPRYLIKTRGQQVTLSCSPISGHRSVSWYQQTPGQGLQFLFEYFSETQRNKGNFPGRFSGRQFSNSRSEMNVSTLELGDSALYLCASSLPGTDGYTFGSGTRLTVV.

The chain is built from TRBV3-1 (or the pseudogene TRBV3-2) and TRBJ2-3, with TRBD2 matching over 9 bases. The V gene's germline CDR1 is LGHDT and CDR2 YNNKEL (reference sequence). Trimming took 5 bases from V and 2 from J; bases not matched to a gene: 5. The CDR3 runs 15 residues. The CDR3 DNA is TGTGCCAGCAGCTCCACTAGCGGGTACACAGATACGCAGTATTTT. Its protein is CASSSTSGYTDTQYF.

V and J are TRBV7-4 and TRBJ1-4, with 8 bases matching TRBD1. The germline V gene has CDR1 SGHVT and CDR2 SQSDAQ. V was clipped by 3 bases and J by 8 bases; unmatched bases: 11. This CDR3 is built from 16 residues. CDR3 protein: CASSFKEDREGEKLFF. CDR3 DNA: TGTGCCAGCAGCTTCAAGGAGGACAGGGAAGGGGAAAAACTGTTTTTT.

This clone has a handful of counts. This rearrangement joins TRBV5-8 to TRBJ1-5, with D perhaps TRBD1 (5 bases). Germline loops: CDR1 SGHTS, CDR2 YDEGEE. CDR3 length: 14 residues. Between the trimmed V and J ends, which lost 0 bases and 4 bases, there was a span of 8 bases. The CDR3 nucleotides are TGTGCCAGCAGCTTGGCAGGGCAAAATCAGCCCCAGCATTTT. Protein: CASSLAGQNQPQHF.

V is TRBV3-1 (or the pseudogene TRBV3-2) and J is TRBJ2-5; D is unclear. The CDR3 contains 14 residues. Per germline, CDR1 LGHDT and CDR2 YNNKEL (reference sequence). Between the trimmed V and J ends, which lost 6 bases and 5 bases, there was a span of 16 bases. This CDR3 is CASSSGRGRETQYF. The CDR3 nucleotides are TGTGCCAGCAGTTCCGGTCGAGGCCGGGAGACCCAGTACTTC.

The chain couples TRBV3-1 (or the pseudogene TRBV3-2) to TRBJ1-1; D unclear. Between the trimmed V and J ends, which lost 1 base and 7 bases, there was a span of 4 bases. This CDR3 comprises 11 residues. The V gene's germline CDR1 is LGHDT and CDR2 YNNKEL (reference sequence). The DNA for the CDR3 is TGTGCCAGCAGCCAAGCGCGTGAAGCTTTCTTT. This encodes CASSQAREAFF.

A single count supports this clone. The J gene is TRBJ2-7, the V gene TRBV21-1; TRBD2, the D gene given by the table, was not confirmed from the DNA. TRBV21-1 is a listed pseudogene. This CDR3 has 15 residues. The CDR3 DNA follows: TGTGCCAGCAGCAAAGGGCGGCGGATATCCTACGAGCAGTACTTC. Encoded protein: CASSKGRRISYEQYF.